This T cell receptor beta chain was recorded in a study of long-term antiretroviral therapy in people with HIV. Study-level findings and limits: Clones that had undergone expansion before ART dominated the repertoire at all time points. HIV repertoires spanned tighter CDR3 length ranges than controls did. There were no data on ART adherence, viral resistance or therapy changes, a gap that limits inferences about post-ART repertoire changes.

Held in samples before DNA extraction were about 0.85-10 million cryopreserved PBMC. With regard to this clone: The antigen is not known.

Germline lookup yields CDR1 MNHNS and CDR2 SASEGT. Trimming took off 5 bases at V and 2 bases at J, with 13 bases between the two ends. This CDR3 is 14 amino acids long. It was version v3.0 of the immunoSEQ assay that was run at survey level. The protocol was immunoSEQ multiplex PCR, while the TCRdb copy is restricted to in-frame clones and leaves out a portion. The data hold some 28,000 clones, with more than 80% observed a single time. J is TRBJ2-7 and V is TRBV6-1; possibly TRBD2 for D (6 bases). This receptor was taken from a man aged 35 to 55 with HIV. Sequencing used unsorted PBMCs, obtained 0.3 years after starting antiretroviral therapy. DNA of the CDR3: TGTGCCAGCAGTCAGGAGGGAAGAACCTACGAGCAGTACTTC. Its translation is CASSQEGRTYEQYF.